The TCR beta chain described here comes from a study of T cells after yellow fever vaccination. TCRdb recomputed calls from the 5' RACE reads with MiXCR, one row per CDR3 protein. This table holds about 130,000 distinct CDR3 sequences, 7.4% found once. At least ten counts were recorded for this clonotype. The sequence came from a man aged 18 to 29 who received the YFV17D yellow fever vaccine. This material consisted of CD4+ T cells sorted from PBMCs, taken 10 days after the first yellow fever vaccination.

For the CDR3, the DNA is TGCAGCGTTGAAATCATTAGCACAGATACGCAGTATTTT. This encodes CSVEIISTDTQYF. The V call is TRBV29-1, the J call TRBJ2-3; the D is unclear. The CDR3 contains 13 residues. CDR1 is SQVTM and CDR2 is ANQGSEA in the germline V gene. The V end was cut by 2 bases, the J end by 0 bases, with 6 bases between.